This paragraph covers one T cell receptor beta chain sequence. Its recognized antigen is unknown. No much larger clone exists at a distance of one base, and base qualities are not known. These data come from a study of CD8+CD57+ T cells in acquired aplastic anemia (dated by TCRdb to between 2018 and 2020). Study-wide context: A mean of approximately 2.9 ug of DNA, ranging from roughly 0.2 to 27.4 ug, was extracted from sorted CD4+ and CD8+ cells. CD8+CD57+ expansion was defined as frequency above the mean frequency observed in healthy subjects. Results and caveats for the whole study, not just this receptor: CD8+ Simpson's diversity did not differ significantly between patients and healthy controls (P=0.060). Roughly 29 CD8+ CDR3 sequences were shared between patients and controls but appeared highly expressed in patients and within their immunodominant clones.

The CDR3 goes from the cysteine to the phenylalanine over 10 residues. The read is trimmed to its CDR3 DNA, 30 bases read in frame from base 1. The germline V gene encodes CDR1 SGDLS and CDR2 YYNGEE. Trimming takes 6 bases from V and 4 bases from J, and the germline ends sit 4 bases apart. The patients picked for sequencing were ones in whom flow cytometry had shown an expansion of CD8+CD57+ cells. Every patient had a diagnosis of severe acquired aplastic anemia based on International Study of Aplastic Anemia and Agranulocytosis and Camitta criteria. No therapy had been received by the patients at the time of blood sampling. In this study, sorted CD4+ and CD8+ T cells from the blood of healthy subjects and of severe aplastic anemia patients had their TCR repertoires deep-sequenced. Patients were enrolled under clinicaltrials.gov protocols 00001620, 01623167, 00001397, 00071045, 00081523 and 00961064 in the USA. Ficoll-Paque density gradient centrifugation was used to isolate peripheral blood mononuclear cells. Before DNA was extracted, CD4+ and CD8+ T cells were sorted using either FACS or magnetic beads.

Genomic DNA was used as template for profiling of TCR beta VDJ combinations and CDR3 sequences. An Illumina HiSeq 2000 was used for TCR repertoire sequencing. As for the authors' bioinformatics: Repertoire assessment relied on Simpson's diversity index, CDR3 size and DJ length profiles, and TRBV/TRBJ rearrangement plots. The most abundant DNA sequence in the deep sequencing data was defined as the immunodominant clone. CDR3 amino acid sequences were screened for sharing across subjects and were compared with published repertoires and the VDJdb database. TCRdb reanalyzed the raw reads on its own, using fastp at Q25 for trimming and MiXCR for clone calling, and kept in-frame beta chains. Duplicate CDR3 protein sequences are folded into a single record with the most common DNA and genes. TCRdb, not the authors, supplied the V and J calls. The sample includes around 170,000 distinct CDR3 sequences, with nearly 50% observed a single time. The ten largest clones represent about 9.7% of the sample.

Material: sorted CD4+, CD8+, or CD8+CD57+ T cells (not recorded which) from PBMCs. The chain uses TRBV9 and TRBJ1-2; no D gene call is confident. This clonotype was obtained from a human donor with aplastic anemia. The DNA is TGTGCCAGCAAGTCCTATGGCTACACCTTC. Its translation reads: CASKSYGYTF.